This TCR beta chain came from a study of T cell responses to AZD1222 COVID-19 vaccine. The table came from immunoSEQ multiplex PCR; TCRdb's copy has only in-frame clones and leaves some out. The sample has 150,000 to 200,000 clones, 92% seen once. Comments on this clone: The antigen is undetermined.

Pooling of second doses given at about 4 or about 12 weeks was done. The CDR3 runs to 13 residues. The germline gives CDR1 SNHLY, CDR2 FYNNEI. Study observations and caveats: Donors were largely white British and mainly female; clonal diversity was possibly underestimated. Mapped onto spike, vaccine-associated CD4 TCRs spanned it and were dominant at 160-218 and 743-854. Sampling captured repertoires only after the peak T cell response.

The rearrangement links TRBV2 to TRBJ1-2, with D possibly matching TRBD1 (5 bases). The input for sequencing was peripheral blood, taken 28 days after the second AZD1222 dose. The clonotype originates from an adult who received the AZD1222 COVID-19 vaccine. The CDR3: CASWGLLSYGYTF. CDR3 sequence (DNA): TGTGCTTCCTGGGGACTCCTGTCCTATGGCTACACCTTC.